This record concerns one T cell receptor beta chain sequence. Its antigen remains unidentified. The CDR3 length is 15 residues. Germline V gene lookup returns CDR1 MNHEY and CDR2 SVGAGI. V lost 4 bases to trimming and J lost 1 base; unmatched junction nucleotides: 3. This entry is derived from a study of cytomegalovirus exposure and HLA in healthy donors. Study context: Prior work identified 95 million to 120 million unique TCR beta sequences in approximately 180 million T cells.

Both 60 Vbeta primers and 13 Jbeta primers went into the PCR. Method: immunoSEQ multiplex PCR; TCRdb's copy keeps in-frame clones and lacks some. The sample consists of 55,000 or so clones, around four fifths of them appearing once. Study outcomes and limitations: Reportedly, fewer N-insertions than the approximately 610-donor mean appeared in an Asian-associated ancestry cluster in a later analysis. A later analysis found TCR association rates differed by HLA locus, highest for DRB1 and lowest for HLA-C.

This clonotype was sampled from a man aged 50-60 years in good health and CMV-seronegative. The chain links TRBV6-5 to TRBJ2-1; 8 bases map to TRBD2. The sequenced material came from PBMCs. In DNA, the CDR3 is TGTGCCAGCAGTTCCACTAGCGGATCCTACAATGAGCAGTTCTTC. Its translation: CASSSTSGSYNEQFF.